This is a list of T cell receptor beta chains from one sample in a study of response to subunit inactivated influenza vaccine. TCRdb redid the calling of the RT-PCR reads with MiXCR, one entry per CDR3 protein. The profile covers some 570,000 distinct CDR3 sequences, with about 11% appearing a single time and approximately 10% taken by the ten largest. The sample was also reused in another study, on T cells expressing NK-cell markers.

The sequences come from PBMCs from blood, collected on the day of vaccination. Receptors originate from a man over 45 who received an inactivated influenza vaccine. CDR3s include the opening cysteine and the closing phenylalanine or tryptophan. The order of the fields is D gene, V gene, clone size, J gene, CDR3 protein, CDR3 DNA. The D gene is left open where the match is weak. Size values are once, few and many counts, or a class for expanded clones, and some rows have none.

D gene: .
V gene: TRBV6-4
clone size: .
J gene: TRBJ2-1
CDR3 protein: CASSATGFGNVQFF
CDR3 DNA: TGTGCCAGCAGTGCCACCGGGTTTGGCAATGTGCAGTTCTTC

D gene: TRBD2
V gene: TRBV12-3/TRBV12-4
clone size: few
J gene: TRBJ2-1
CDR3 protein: CASRQASGRSNAQFF
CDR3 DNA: TGTGCCAGCAGGCAGGCGAGCGGGAGGTCGAATGCGCAGTTCTTC

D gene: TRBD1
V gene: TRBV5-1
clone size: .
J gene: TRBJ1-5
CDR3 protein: CASSAGTGSEQPQHF
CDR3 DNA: TGCGCCAGCAGCGCCGGGACAGGTTCAGAACAGCCCCAGCATTTT

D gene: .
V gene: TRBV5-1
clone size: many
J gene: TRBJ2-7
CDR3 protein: CASSLLQAYEQYF
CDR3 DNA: TGCGCCAGCAGCTTGCTACAGGCGTACGAGCAGTACTTC

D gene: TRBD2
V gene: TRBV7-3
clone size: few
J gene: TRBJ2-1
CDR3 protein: CASSFGPMTSGLYNEQFF
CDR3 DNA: TGTGCCAGCAGCTTTGGCCCGATGACTAGCGGACTGTACAATGAGCAGTTCTTC

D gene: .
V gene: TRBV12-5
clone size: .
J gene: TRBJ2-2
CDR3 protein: CASGFANSGELFF
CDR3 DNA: TGTGCTAGTGGTTTCGCGAACTCCGGGGAGCTGTTTTTT

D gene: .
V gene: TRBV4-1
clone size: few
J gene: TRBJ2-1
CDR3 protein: CASSQELSFSYNEQFF
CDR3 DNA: TGCGCCAGCAGCCAAGAACTGTCCTTCTCCTACAATGAGCAGTTCTTC

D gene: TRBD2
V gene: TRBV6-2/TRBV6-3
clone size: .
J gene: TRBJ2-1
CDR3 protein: CASSLPGGLRNEQFF
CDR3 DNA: TGTGCCAGCAGTTTACCGGGGGGGCTTCGAAATGAGCAGTTCTTC

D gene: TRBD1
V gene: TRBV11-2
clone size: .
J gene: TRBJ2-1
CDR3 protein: CASSSRFLTGTGASSYNEQFF
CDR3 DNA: TGTGCCAGCAGCTCTCGTTTTTTAACCGGGACAGGGGCCAGCTCCTACAATGAGCAGTTCTTC

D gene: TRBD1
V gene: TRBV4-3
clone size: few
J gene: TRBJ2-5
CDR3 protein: CASSQRYPLTGSKTQYF
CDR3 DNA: TGCGCCAGCAGCCAACGCTACCCCCTGACAGGGTCGAAGACCCAGTACTTC

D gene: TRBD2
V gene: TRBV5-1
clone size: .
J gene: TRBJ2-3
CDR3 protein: CASSVAVSSGGPIDTQYF
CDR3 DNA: TGCGCCAGCAGCGTGGCGGTTTCTAGCGGGGGGCCCATAGATACGCAGTATTTT

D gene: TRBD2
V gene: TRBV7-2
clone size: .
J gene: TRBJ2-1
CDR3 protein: CASSLVVGRGQETQFF
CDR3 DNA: TGTGCCAGCAGCTTAGTTGTGGGGAGGGGCCAAGAGACCCAGTTCTTC

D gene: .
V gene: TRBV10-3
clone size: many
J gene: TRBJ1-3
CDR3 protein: CAIRDKAGVSGNTIYF
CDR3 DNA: TGTGCCATCAGAGACAAGGCCGGGGTCTCTGGAAACACCATATATTTT

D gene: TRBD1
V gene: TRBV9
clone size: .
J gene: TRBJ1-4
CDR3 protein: CASSGRQGDEKLFF
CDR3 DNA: TGTGCCAGCAGCGGACGACAGGGTGATGAAAAACTGTTTTTT

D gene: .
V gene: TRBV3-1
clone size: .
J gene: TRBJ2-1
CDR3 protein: CASSLEPDSNEQFF
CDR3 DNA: TGTGCCAGCAGCCTTGAGCCGGACAGCAATGAGCAGTTCTTC

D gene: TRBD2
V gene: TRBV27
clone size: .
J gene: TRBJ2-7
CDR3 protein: CSSRGLAGGYEQYF
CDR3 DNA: TGTTCCAGCCGAGGACTAGCGGGGGGTTACGAGCAGTACTTC

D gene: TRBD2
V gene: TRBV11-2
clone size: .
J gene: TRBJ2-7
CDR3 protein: CASSLGAGGPRSSYEQYF
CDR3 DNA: TGTGCCAGCAGCTTAGGGGCGGGAGGGCCGCGGAGCTCCTACGAGCAGTACTTC

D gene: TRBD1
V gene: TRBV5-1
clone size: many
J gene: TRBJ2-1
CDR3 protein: CASSLDVRTGAYNEQFF
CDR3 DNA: TGCGCCAGCAGCTTGGATGTTAGGACAGGGGCCTACAATGAGCAGTTCTTC

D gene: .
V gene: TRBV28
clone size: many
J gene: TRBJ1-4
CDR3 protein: CASSHGRNPNEKLFF
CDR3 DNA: TGTGCCAGCAGTCACGGACGGAATCCTAATGAAAAACTGTTTTTT

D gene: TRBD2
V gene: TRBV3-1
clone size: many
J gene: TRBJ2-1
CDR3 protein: CAAGGINEQFF
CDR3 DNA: TGTGCTGCGGGGGGGATCAATGAGCAGTTCTTC

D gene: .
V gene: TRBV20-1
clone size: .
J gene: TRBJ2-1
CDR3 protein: CSARGLEYNEQFF
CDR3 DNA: TGCAGTGCTAGAGGACTTGAATACAATGAGCAGTTCTTC

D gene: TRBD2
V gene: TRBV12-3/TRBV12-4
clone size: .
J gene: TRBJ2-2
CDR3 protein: CASSPSAGGPNTGELFF
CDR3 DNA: TGTGCCAGCAGTCCCTCGGCGGGAGGGCCCAACACCGGGGAGCTGTTTTTT

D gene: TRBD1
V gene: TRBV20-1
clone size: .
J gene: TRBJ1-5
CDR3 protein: CSARDMGQGGQPQHF
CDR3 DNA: TGCAGTGCTAGAGATATGGGACAGGGTGGTCAGCCCCAGCATTTT

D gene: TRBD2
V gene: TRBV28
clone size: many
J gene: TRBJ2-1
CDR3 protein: CASRAGGYNEQFF
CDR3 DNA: TGTGCCAGCCGAGCGGGGGGTTACAATGAGCAGTTCTTC

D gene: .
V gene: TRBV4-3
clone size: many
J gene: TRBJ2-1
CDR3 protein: CASSQDWGREIYNEQFF
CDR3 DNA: TGCGCCAGCAGCCAAGATTGGGGCAGAGAGATTTACAATGAGCAGTTCTTC

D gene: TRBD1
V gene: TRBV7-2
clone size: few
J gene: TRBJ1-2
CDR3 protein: CASRTGDRLAYGYTF
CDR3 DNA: TGTGCCAGCAGGACCGGGGACAGATTAGCCTATGGCTACACCTTC

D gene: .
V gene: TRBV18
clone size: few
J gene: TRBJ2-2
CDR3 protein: CASSAGTGATGELFF
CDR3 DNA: TGTGCCAGCTCCGCCGGGACTGGAGCCACCGGGGAGCTGTTTTTT

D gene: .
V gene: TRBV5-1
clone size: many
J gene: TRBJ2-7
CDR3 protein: CASSYQTGVEQYF
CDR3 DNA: TGCGCCAGCAGCTACCAGACAGGCGTCGAGCAGTACTTC

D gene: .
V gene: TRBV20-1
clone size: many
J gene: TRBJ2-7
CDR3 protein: CSARANPKGYEQYF
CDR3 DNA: TGCAGTGCTAGGGCCAATCCCAAAGGGTACGAGCAGTACTTC

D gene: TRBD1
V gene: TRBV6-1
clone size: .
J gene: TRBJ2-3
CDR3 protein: CASRPNLGTGWADTQYF
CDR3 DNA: TGTGCCAGCAGGCCCAACCTCGGGACAGGGTGGGCAGATACGCAGTATTTT

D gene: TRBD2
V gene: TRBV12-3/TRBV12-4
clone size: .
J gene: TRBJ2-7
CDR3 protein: CASSPRAGVVGEQYF
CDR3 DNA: TGTGCCAGCAGTCCTAGGGCGGGAGTGGTTGGCGAGCAGTACTTC

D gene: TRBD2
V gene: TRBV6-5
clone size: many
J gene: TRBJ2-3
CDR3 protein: CASSNPLAGVPDTQYF
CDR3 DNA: TGTGCCAGCAGTAACCCACTAGCGGGAGTCCCAGATACGCAGTATTTT

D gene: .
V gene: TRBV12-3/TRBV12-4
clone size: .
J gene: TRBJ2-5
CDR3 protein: CVSSFRRIQETQYF
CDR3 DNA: TGTGTCAGCAGTTTTCGACGGATCCAAGAGACCCAGTACTTC

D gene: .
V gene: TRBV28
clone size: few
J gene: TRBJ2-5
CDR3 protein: CASSGRPRQETQYF
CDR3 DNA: TGTGCCAGCAGTGGCAGACCGAGACAAGAGACCCAGTACTTC

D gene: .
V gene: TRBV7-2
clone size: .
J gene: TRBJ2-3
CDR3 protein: CASRKKDGGTDTQYF
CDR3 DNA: TGTGCCAGCAGAAAAAAAGACGGGGGCACAGATACGCAGTATTTT

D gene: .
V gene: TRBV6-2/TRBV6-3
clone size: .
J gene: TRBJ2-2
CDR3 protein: CASSTQGGAGELFF
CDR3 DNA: TGTGCCAGCAGTACCCAAGGGGGGGCCGGGGAGCTGTTTTTT

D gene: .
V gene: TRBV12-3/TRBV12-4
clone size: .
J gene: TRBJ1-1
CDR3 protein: CASIKSGGFTEAFF
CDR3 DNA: TGTGCCAGCATAAAGTCAGGCGGTTTCACTGAAGCTTTCTTT

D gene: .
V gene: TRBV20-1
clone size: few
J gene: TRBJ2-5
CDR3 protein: CSARRLSYQETQYF
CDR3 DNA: TGCAGTGCTAGAAGGCTCTCGTACCAAGAGACCCAGTACTTC

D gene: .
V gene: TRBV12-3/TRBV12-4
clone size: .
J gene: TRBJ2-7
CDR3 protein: CASSTVPFSYEQYF
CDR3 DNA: TGTGCCAGCAGTACGGTGCCGTTTTCCTACGAGCAGTACTTC

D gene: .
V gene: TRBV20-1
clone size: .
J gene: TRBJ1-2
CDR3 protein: CSAIAGVSHYGYTF
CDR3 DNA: TGCAGTGCCATCGCGGGGGTTTCTCACTATGGCTACACCTTC

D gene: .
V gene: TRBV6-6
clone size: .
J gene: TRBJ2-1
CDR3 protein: CASSDSGPRGFF
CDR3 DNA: TGTGCCAGCAGTGACTCCGGGCCCCGGGGATTCTTC

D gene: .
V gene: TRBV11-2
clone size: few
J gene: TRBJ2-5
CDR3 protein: CASSLGTALGGETQYF
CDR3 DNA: TGTGCCAGCAGCTTAGGTACAGCCCTCGGCGGAGAGACCCAGTACTTC

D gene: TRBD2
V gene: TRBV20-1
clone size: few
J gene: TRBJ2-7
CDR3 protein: CSAIAGGRYEQYF
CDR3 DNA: TGCAGTGCTATAGCGGGAGGAAGATACGAGCAGTACTTC

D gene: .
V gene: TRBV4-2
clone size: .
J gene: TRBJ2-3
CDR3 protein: CASSQAYAGTASTDTQYF
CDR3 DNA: TGTGCCAGCAGCCAAGCGTACGCAGGAACAGCTAGCACAGATACGCAGTATTTT

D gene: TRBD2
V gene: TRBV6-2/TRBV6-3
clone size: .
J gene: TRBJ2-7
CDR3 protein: CASSYSAGVGEQYF
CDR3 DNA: TGTGCCAGCAGTTACTCGGCGGGAGTGGGGGAGCAGTACTTC

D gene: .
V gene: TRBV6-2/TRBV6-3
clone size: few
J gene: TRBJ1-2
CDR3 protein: CASSNGPSNYGYTF
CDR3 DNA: TGTGCCAGCAGTAACGGGCCGAGTAACTATGGCTACACCTTC

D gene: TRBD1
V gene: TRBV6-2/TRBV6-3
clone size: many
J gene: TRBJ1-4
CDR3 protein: CASSPGQRTTNEKLFF
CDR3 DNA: TGTGCCAGCAGTCCGGGACAGCGAACAACTAATGAAAAACTGTTTTTT

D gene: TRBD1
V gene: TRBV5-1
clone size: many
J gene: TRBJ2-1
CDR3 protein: CASSLGQGLGNEQFF
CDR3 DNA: TGCGCCAGCAGCTTGGGACAGGGTTTGGGGAATGAGCAGTTCTTC

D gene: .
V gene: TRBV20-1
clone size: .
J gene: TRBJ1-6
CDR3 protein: CSASTGYNSPLHF
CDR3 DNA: TGCAGTGCTTCGACAGGATATAATTCACCCCTCCACTTT

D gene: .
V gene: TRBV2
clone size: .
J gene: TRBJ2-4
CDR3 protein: CASKKGHWEGQYF
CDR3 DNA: TGTGCCAGCAAGAAGGGACATTGGGAGGGACAGTACTTC

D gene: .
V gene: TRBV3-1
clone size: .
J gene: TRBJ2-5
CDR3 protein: CASRHPSEETQYF
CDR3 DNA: TGTGCCAGCAGACATCCAAGCGAAGAGACCCAGTACTTC

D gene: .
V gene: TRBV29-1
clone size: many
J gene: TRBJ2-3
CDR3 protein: CSVERGYSLDTQYF
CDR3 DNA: TGCAGCGTGGAAAGAGGCTACTCTTTAGATACGCAGTATTTT

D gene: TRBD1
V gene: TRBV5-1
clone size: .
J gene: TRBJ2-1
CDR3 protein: CASSLEAGGYEQFF
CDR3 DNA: TGCGCCAGCAGCTTGGAGGCAGGGGGCTATGAGCAGTTCTTC

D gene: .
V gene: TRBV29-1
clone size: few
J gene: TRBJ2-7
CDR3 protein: CSVGGRGPSYEQYF
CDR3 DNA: TGCAGCGTTGGTGGCAGGGGCCCGTCCTACGAGCAGTACTTC

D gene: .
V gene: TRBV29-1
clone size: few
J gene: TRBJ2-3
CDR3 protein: CSSFRTDTQYF
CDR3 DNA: TGCAGCTCCTTTCGCACAGATACGCAGTATTTT

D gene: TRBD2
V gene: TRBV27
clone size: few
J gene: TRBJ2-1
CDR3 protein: CASSLGLAGGVLYNEQFF
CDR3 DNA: TGTGCCAGCAGTCTCGGACTAGCGGGAGGGGTACTCTACAATGAGCAGTTCTTC

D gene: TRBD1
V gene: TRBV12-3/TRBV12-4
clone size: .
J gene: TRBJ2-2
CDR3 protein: CASSDDRGGTGELFF
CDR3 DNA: TGTGCCAGCAGTGATGACAGGGGCGGCACCGGGGAGCTGTTTTTT

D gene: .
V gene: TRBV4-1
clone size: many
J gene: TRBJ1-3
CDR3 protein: CASSQDRGGTIYF
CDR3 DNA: TGCGCCAGCAGCCAAGATCGTGGGGGCACCATATATTTT

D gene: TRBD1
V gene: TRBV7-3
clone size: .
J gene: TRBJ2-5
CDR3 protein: CASSLGQGIGETQYF
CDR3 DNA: TGTGCCAGCAGCCTCGGACAGGGGATAGGGGAGACCCAGTACTTC